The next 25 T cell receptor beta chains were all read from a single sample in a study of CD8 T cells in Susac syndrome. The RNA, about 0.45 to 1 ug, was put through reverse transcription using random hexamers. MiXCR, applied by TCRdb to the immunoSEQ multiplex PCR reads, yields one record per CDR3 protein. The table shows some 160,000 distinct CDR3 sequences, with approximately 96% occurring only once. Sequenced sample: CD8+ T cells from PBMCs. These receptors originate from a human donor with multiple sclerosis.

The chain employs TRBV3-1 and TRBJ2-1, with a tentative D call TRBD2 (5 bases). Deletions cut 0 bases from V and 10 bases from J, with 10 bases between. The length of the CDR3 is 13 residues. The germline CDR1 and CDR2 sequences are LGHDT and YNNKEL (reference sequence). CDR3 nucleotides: TGTGCCAGCAGCCAAGATCTGGAGGAGGAGCAGTTCTTC. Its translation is CASSQDLEEEQFF.

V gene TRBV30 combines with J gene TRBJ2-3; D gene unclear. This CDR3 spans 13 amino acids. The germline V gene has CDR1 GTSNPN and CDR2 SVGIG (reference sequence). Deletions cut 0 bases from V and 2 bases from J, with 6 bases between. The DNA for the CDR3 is TGTGCCTGGAGTGTACTTAACACAGATACGCAGTATTTT. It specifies CAWSVLNTDTQYF.

The CDR3 DNA reads TGTGCCAGCAGCTATACGGACGAGCAGTACTTC. Translated: CASSYTDEQYF. This chain uses TRBV7-2 with TRBJ2-7; D is ambiguous. This CDR3 is 11 amino acids long. Trimming removed 4 bases at V and 5 bases at J, with 6 bases between. CDR1 is SGHTA, CDR2 FQGNSA, per germline.

In DNA, the CDR3 is TGTGCCAGCAGCCCTACCCGCGGCGAGCAGTACTTC. This gives the protein CASSPTRGEQYF. The chain recombines TRBV27 with TRBJ2-7; no definite D call. The V gene lost 6 bases and the J gene lost 6 bases, with 12 bases spanning the gap. Looked up from germline, CDR1 is MNHEY and CDR2 is SMNVEV (reference sequence). The CDR3 length is 12 residues.

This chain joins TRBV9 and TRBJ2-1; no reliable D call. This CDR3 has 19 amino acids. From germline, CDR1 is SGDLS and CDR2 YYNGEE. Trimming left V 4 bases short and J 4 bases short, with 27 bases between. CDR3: CASSSPAVLGPLMYNEQFF. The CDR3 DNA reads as TGTGCCAGCAGCTCCCCGGCGGTTTTAGGGCCCCTTATGTACAATGAGCAGTTCTTC. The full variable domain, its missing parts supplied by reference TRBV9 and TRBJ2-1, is DSGVTQTPKHLITATGQRVTLRCSPRSGDLSVYWYQQSLDQGLQFLIQYYNGEERAKGNILERFSAQQFPDLHSELNLSSLELGDSALYFCASSSPAVLGPLMYNEQFFGPGTRLTVL.

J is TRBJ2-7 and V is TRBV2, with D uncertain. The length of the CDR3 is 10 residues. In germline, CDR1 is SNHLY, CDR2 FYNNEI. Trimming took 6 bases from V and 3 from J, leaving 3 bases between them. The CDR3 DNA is TGTGCCAGCAGCCGCTACGAGCAGTACTTC. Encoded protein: CASSRYEQYF.

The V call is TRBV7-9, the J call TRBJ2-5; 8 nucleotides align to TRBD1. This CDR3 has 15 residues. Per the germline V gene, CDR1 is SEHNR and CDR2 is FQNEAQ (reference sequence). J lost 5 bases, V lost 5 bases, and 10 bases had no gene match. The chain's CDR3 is CASSPGQGGMETQYF. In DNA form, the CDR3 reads TGTGCCAGCAGCCCCGGACAGGGTGGAATGGAGACCCAGTACTTC.

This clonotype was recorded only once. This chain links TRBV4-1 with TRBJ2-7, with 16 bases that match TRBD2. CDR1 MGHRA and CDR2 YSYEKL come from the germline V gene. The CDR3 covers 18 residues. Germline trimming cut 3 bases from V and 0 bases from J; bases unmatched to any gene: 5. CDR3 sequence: CASSHGTSGRDFSYEQYF. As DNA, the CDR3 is TGCGCCAGCAGCCATGGGACTAGCGGGAGGGATTTCTCCTACGAGCAGTACTTC.

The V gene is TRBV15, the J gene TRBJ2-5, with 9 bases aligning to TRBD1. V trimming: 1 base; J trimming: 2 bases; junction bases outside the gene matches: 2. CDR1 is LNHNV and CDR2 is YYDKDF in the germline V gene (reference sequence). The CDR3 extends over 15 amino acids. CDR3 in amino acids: CATSRVTGGQETQYF. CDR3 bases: TGTGCCACCAGCAGAGTGACAGGGGGGCAAGAGACCCAGTACTTC.

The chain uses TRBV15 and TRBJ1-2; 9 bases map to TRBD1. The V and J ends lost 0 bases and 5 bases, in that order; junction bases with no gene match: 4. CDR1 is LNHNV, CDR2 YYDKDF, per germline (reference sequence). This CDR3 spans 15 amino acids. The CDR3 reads CATSRDGGTGYGYTF. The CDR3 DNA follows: TGTGCCACCAGCAGAGATGGGGGGACAGGGTATGGCTACACCTTC.

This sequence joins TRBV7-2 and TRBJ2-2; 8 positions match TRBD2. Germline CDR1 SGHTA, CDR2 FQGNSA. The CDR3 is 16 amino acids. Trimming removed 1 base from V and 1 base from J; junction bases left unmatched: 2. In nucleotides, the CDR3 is TGTGCCAGCAGCTTAGGACTAGCGTGGAACACCGGGGAGCTGTTTTTT. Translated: CASSLGLAWNTGELFF.

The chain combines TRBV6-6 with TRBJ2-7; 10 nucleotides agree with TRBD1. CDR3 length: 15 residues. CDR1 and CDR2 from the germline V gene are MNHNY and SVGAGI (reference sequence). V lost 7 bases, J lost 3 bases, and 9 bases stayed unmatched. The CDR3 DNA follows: TGTGCCAGCACGACAGGGGGCTCTCCGGGCTACGAGCAGTACTTC. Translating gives CASTTGGSPGYEQYF.

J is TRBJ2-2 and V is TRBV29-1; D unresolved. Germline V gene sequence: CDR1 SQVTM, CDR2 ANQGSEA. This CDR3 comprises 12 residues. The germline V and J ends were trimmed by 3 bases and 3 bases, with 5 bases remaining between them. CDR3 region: CSVELYTGELFF. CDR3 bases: TGCAGCGTTGAGTTATACACCGGGGAGCTGTTTTTT.

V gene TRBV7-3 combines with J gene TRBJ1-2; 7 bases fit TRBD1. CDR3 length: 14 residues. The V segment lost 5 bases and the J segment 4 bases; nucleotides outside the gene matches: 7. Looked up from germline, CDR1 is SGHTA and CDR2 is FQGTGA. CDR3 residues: CASSPSGQSYGYTF. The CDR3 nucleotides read TGTGCCAGCAGCCCCTCGGGACAGTCCTATGGCTACACCTTC.

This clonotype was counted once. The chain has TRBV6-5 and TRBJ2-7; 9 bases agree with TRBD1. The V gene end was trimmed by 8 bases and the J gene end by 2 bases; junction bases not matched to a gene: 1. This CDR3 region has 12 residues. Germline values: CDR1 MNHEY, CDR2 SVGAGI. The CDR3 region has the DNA TGTGCCAGCGGGACAGGGCCCTACGAGCAGTACTTC. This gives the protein CASGTGPYEQYF.

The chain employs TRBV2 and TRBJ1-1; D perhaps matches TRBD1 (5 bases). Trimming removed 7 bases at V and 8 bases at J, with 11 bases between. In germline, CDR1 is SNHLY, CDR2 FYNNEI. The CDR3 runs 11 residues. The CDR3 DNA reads TGTGCCAGCACGGGGGAACGGGAAGCTTTCTTT. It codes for CASTGEREAFF.

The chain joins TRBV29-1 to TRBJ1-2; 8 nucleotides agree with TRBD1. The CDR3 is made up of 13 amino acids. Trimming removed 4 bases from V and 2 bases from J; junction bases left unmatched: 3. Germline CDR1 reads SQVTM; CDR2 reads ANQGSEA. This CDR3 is CSVAGGSNYGYTF. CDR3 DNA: TGCAGCGTTGCAGGGGGCAGCAACTATGGCTACACCTTC. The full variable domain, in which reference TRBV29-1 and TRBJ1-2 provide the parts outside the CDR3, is SAVISQKPSRDICQRGTSLTIQCQVDSQVTMMFWYRQQPGQSLTLIATANQGSEATYESGFVIDKFPISRPNLTFSTLTVSNMSPEDSSIYLCSVAGGSNYGYTFGSGTRLTVV.

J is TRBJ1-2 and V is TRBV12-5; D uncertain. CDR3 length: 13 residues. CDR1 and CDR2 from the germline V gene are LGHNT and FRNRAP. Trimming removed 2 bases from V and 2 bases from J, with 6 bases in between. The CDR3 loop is CASGLYSNYGYTF. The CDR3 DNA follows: TGTGCTAGTGGTTTGTACAGCAACTATGGCTACACCTTC. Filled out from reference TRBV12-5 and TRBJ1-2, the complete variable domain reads DARVTQTPRHKVTEMGQEVTMRCQPILGHNTVFWYRQTMMQGLELLAYFRNRAPLDDSGMPKDRFSAEMPDATLATLKIQPSEPRDSAVYFCASGLYSNYGYTFGSGTRLTVV.

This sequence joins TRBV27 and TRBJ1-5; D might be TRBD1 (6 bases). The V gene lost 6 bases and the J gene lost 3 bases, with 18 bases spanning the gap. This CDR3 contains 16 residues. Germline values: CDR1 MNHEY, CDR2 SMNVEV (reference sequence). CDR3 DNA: TGTGCCAGCAGGGTTTCATTTCCAGGGGACAATCAGCCCCAGCATTTT. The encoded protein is CASRVSFPGDNQPQHF.

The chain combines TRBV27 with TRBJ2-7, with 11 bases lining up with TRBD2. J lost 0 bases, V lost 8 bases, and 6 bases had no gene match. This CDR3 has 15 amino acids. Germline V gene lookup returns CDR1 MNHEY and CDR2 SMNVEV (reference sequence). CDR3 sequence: CASLRTSGSSYEQYF. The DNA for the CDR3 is TGTGCCAGCCTTCGAACTAGCGGGAGCTCCTACGAGCAGTACTTC.

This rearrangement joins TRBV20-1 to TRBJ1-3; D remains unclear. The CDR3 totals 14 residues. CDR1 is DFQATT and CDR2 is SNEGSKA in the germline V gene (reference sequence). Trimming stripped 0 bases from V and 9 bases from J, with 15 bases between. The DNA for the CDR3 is TGCAGTGCTAGAGATCGTCTAGCCGGGTTCACCATATATTTT. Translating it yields CSARDRLAGFTIYF.

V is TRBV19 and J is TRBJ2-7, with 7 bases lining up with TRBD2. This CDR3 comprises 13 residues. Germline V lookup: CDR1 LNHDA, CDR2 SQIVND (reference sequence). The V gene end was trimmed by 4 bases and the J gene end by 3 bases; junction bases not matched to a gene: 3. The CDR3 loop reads CASSRSGIYEQYF. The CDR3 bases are TGTGCCAGTAGTAGAAGCGGGATCTACGAGCAGTACTTC.

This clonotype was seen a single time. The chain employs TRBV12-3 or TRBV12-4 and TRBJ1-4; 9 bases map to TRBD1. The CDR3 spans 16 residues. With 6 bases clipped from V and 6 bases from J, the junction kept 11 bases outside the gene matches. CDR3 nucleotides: TGTGCCAGCAGCAAACGCGTCGGGACAGGGTATGAAAAACTGTTTTTT. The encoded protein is CASSKRVGTGYEKLFF.

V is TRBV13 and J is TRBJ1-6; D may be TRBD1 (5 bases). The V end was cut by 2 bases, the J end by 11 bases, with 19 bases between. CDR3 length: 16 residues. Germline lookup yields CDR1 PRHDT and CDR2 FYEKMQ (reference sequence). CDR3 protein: CASSLTPAGTEAPLHF. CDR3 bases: TGTGCCAGCAGCTTAACCCCCGCAGGGACCGAGGCACCCCTCCACTTT.

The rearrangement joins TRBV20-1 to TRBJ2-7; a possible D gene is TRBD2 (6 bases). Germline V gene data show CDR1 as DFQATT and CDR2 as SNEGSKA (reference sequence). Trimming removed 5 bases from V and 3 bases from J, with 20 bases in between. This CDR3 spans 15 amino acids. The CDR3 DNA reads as TGCAGTGCTCAGGATGACTTAGCGGAAAACTACGAGCAGTACTTC. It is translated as CSAQDDLAENYEQYF.